The 10 T cell receptor beta chains reported below all come from one sample, sequenced in a study of CD8+CD57+ T cells in acquired aplastic anemia. It was genomic DNA that served as the template for profiling TCR beta VDJ and CDR3. TCRdb fed the reads into MiXCR, producing one record per CDR3 protein. The data show 300,000 or so distinct CDR3 sequences, about 56% seen once. The sequenced sample was sorted CD4+, CD8+, or CD8+CD57+ T cells (not recorded which) from PBMCs. These receptors all stem from a human donor with severe aplastic anemia or a healthy control (not recorded which).

This clonotype was seen many times. The chain has TRBV2 and TRBJ1-5, with D possibly matching TRBD1 (6 bases). The V gene lost 6 bases and the J gene lost 4 bases, with 16 bases spanning the gap. The CDR3 is 15 amino acids. From germline, CDR1 is SNHLY and CDR2 FYNNEI. The CDR3 spells CASRGSGTKNQPQHF. CDR3 nucleotides: TGTGCCAGCAGAGGTAGCGGGACAAAAAATCAGCCCCAGCATTTT. Looking up the rest from reference TRBV2 and TRBJ1-5 gives the full variable domain: EPEVTQTPSHQVTQMGQEVILRCVPISNHLYFYWYRQILGQKVEFLVSFYNNEISEKSEIFDDQFSVERPDGSNFTLKIRSTKLEDSAMYFCASRGSGTKNQPQHFGDGTRLSIL.

The chain has TRBV15 and TRBJ1-6; maybe TRBD1 (5 bases). The ends were cut back, 3 bases at V and 9 bases at J, with 9 bases in the middle. CDR3 size: 13 residues. CDR1 is LNHNV, CDR2 YYDKDF, per germline (reference sequence). The CDR3 DNA reads TGTGCCACCAGCAGGGGGGAAGGTTCACCCCTCCACTTT. This codes for CATSRGEGSPLHF.

This chain connects TRBV11-2 to TRBJ1-2; the D gene is possibly TRBD1 (5 bases). The V and J ends lost 5 bases and 6 bases respectively, with 19 bases between them. There are 15 residues in the CDR3. The germline V gene encodes CDR1 SGHAT and CDR2 FQNNGV. CDR3 protein: CASSQGARFGDGYTF. The CDR3 region has the DNA TGTGCCAGCAGCCAGGGTGCAAGGTTCGGGGATGGCTACACCTTC.

Ten or more counts support this clonotype. CDR3 DNA sequence: TGTGCCAGCAGCCGAGGGGGCCGAGGGTATACCGGGGAGCTGTTTTTT. Translating gives CASSRGGRGYTGELFF. The genes are TRBV7-9 and TRBJ2-2; TRBD1 agrees at 7 bases. Germline trimming cut 5 bases from V and 5 bases from J; bases unmatched to any gene: 11. In germline, CDR1 is SEHNR, CDR2 FQNEAQ (reference sequence). This CDR3 has 16 residues.

In this sample, this clonotype turned up a few times. V gene TRBV19 combines with J gene TRBJ1-1, with TRBD1 as a possible D gene (5 bases). This CDR3 is built from 17 residues. Trimming stripped 4 bases from V and 5 bases from J, with 23 bases between. Germline V gene data show CDR1 as LNHDA and CDR2 as SQIVND (reference sequence). CDR3 residues: CASSKGDRRPLETEAFF. In DNA, the CDR3 is TGTGCCAGTAGTAAGGGCGACAGACGGCCCCTGGAGACTGAAGCTTTCTTT.

The sample holds many counts of this clonotype. This chain links TRBV7-9 with TRBJ1-2, with 7 bases identical to TRBD1. This CDR3 contains 17 residues. V gave up 5 bases and J gave up 4 bases; unmatched junction bases: 16. Germline CDR1 and CDR2: SEHNR and FQNEAQ (reference sequence). The chain's CDR3 is CASSLRGEQGRIYGYTF. The DNA for the CDR3 is TGTGCCAGCAGCCTCAGGGGGGAGCAGGGACGCATCTATGGCTACACCTTC.

The gene calls are TRBV20-1 and TRBJ2-5; D is unclear. This CDR3 region has 12 residues. The V end lost 3 bases, the J end lost 5 bases, and 10 bases lay between the germline ends. Germline V gene lookup returns CDR1 DFQATT and CDR2 SNEGSKA (reference sequence). The CDR3 DNA reads as TGCAGTGCTAGGACCTTAGTTGAGACCCAGTACTTC. Translating gives CSARTLVETQYF.

V and J are TRBV11-2 and TRBJ2-1, with TRBD1 identical over 7 bases. The trim removed 4 bases at V and 8 bases at J, leaving 8 bases unmatched. The CDR3 length is 14 residues. CDR1 and CDR2 (germline): SGHAT, FQNNGV. DNA for the CDR3: TGTGCCAGCAGCTCGTACACACAGGGGCATGAGCAGTTCTTC. This gives the protein CASSSYTQGHEQFF.

The chain is built from TRBV2 and TRBJ1-1; D uncertain. From germline, CDR1 is SNHLY and CDR2 FYNNEI. The CDR3 contains 13 residues. Trimming pared 4 bases from V and 1 base from J, leaving 7 bases between. This chain's CDR3 is CASSGEGNTEAFF. In DNA, the CDR3 is TGTGCCAGCAGTGGAGAAGGGAACACTGAAGCTTTCTTT.

This clonotype was counted between two and nine times. This chain uses TRBV19 with TRBJ1-4; no clear D. Trimming pared 5 bases from V and 5 bases from J, leaving 15 bases between. The CDR3 runs to 15 residues. Germline CDR1 reads LNHDA; CDR2 reads SQIVND (reference sequence). The CDR3 loop is CASSLSKSYNEKLFF. CDR3 nucleotides: TGTGCCAGTAGTCTCTCGAAGAGCTACAATGAAAAACTGTTTTTT.